This T cell receptor (beta chain) emerged from a study of shared clonotypes between healthy human individuals. Study information: The people who gave samples were a couple of women and a few men aged 18 to 49. Each donor had three CD4 naive, three CD4 memory, two CD8 naive and one CD8 memory plate.

Sequencing was at deep level. TCRdb keeps only in-frame clones here, not all; method: immunoSEQ multiplex PCR. The table has more than 2,000,000 clones, roughly nine tenths seen once. The CDR3 loop spans 20 amino acids. Trimming took 8 bases from V and 4 from J; bases not matched to a gene: 20. From germline, CDR1 is WNHNN and CDR2 SYGVQD (reference sequence). The TCR sequence derives from a man aged 18 to 30 in good health. The chain employs TRBV10-1 and TRBJ2-2; the match to TRBD2 covers 12 bases. Sequenced input: naive CD4+ T cells sorted from blood. Subset described: CD45RA+ positively selected. The CDR3 sequence is CASRLLLAGGPTLGTGELFF. CDR3 bases: TGCGCCAGCCGACTACTACTAGCGGGAGGCCCCACTTTAGGCACCGGGGAGCTGTTTTTT.